A single sample gave rise to the 18 T cell receptor beta chains below, sequenced in a study of cytotoxic CD8 clonotypes in ibrutinib-treated CLL. The table came from immunoSEQ multiplex PCR; TCRdb's copy has only in-frame clones and leaves some out. This repertoire shows fewer than 400,000 clones, approximately 67% found once; its top ten account for about 5.9%. Specimen: PBMCs, collected after 36 months of ibrutinib treatment. These receptors came from a human donor with chronic lymphocytic leukemia.

This chain joins TRBV6-1 and TRBJ1-1, with 9 bases lining up with TRBD1. CDR1 is MNHNS, CDR2 SASEGT, per germline. V was pared by 5 bases and J by 8 bases, with 9 bases of the junction left unmatched. The CDR3 covers 14 residues. CDR3 DNA: TGTGCCAGCAGTACCCTGGGACAGGGAAAAGAAGCTTTCTTT. Amino acid sequence: CASSTLGQGKEAFF.

This clone was detected a few times. The chain uses TRBV27 and TRBJ2-2; possible D gene TRBD2, 6 bases. This CDR3 has 16 residues. Trimming removed 6 bases from V and 6 bases from J, with 20 bases in between. Germline-derived CDR1 and CDR2 are MNHEY and SMNVEV (reference sequence). CDR3 sequence reads: CASRLALRGRAGELFF. The CDR3, as DNA: TGTGCCAGCAGGCTAGCGCTAAGAGGGCGCGCCGGGGAGCTGTTTTTT.

V is TRBV9 and J is TRBJ1-3; D is ambiguous. This CDR3 region has 15 residues. Germline CDR1 SGDLS, CDR2 YYNGEE. V was clipped by 0 bases and J by 7 bases, with 14 bases between them. This CDR3 is CASSVAGGSSNTIYF. For the CDR3, the DNA is TGTGCCAGCAGCGTAGCTGGCGGTTCGTCCAACACCATATATTTT.

V gene TRBV9 combines with J gene TRBJ1-2; 9 bases line up with TRBD1. Germline trimming cut 3 bases from V and 6 bases from J; bases unmatched to any gene: 12. Looked up from germline, CDR1 is SGDLS and CDR2 is YYNGEE. This CDR3 is built from 16 residues. The CDR3 loop is CASSDTPGQGGHGYTF. Here the CDR3 DNA reads TGTGCCAGCAGCGATACACCGGGACAGGGTGGCCATGGCTACACCTTC.

Comment on this clone: The junction does not match germline at one end; this may be a read error. V is TRBV7-9 and J is TRBJ1-2; D not certain. CDR1 is SEHNR and CDR2 is FQNEAQ in the germline V gene (reference sequence). The CDR3 extends over 12 amino acids. Here the CDR3 reads CASNPNLNGYTF. The CDR3 DNA is TGTGCCAGCAACCCAAACCTCAATGGGTACACCTTC.

The CDR3 spells CASNQPPARDTSNYGYTF. The DNA for the CDR3 is TGCGCCAGCAACCAACCCCCCGCGCGGGACACATCTAACTATGGCTACACCTTC. The chain is built from TRBV5-1 and TRBJ1-2; TRBD1 might be the D (6 bases). The CDR3 is made up of 18 amino acids. Trimming took off 6 bases at V and 0 bases at J, with 24 bases between the two ends. Germline CDR1 is SGHRS and CDR2 is YFSETQ.

This chain links TRBV21-1 with TRBJ2-1; the table's D call, TRBD2, was not checked against the DNA. TRBV21-1 counts as a pseudogene. The CDR3 is made up of 14 amino acids. The CDR3 protein is CASSKDPGGNEQFF. The CDR3 DNA follows: TGTGCCAGCAGCAAAGACCCAGGAGGGAATGAGCAGTTCTTC.

The V call is TRBV19, the J call TRBJ2-3; D could derive from TRBD1 or TRBD2 (7 bases each). The germline V gene encodes CDR1 LNHDA and CDR2 SQIVND (reference sequence). The V gene lost 6 bases and the J gene lost 0 bases, with 16 bases spanning the gap. This CDR3 has 16 amino acids. The CDR3 loop is CASSPGGTISTDTQYF. CDR3 DNA sequence: TGTGCCAGTAGCCCAGGGGGGACTATAAGCACAGATACGCAGTATTTT.

The chain links TRBV5-1 to TRBJ1-1; 8 bases map to TRBD1. Germline CDR1 SGHRS, CDR2 YFSETQ. After removal of 0 bases from V and 4 bases from J, the junction contained 2 bases not matched to a gene. The CDR3 is 14 residues long. The DNA of the CDR3 is TGCGCCAGCAGCTTGGCCACAGGGGGCACTGAAGCTTTCTTT. It is translated as CASSLATGGTEAFF.

This clone has just one count. The rearrangement joins TRBV15 to TRBJ2-2, with TRBD2 identical over 7 bases. This CDR3 contains 17 residues. The germline V gene encodes CDR1 LNHNV and CDR2 YYDKDF (reference sequence). The V gene end was trimmed by 4 bases and the J gene end by 3 bases; junction bases not matched to a gene: 11. The CDR3 DNA follows: TGTGCCACCAGCACCTCTTGGGGAGGGGCGGACACCGGGGAGCTGTTTTTT. Amino acid sequence: CATSTSWGGADTGELFF.

This clone was detected only once. The chain carries TRBV9 and TRBJ1-4; no clear D. There are 15 residues in the CDR3. The V gene lost 0 bases and the J gene lost 3 bases, with 9 bases spanning the gap. Germline values: CDR1 SGDLS, CDR2 YYNGEE. This CDR3 reads CASSVGSKSNEKLFF. As DNA, the CDR3 is TGTGCCAGCAGCGTAGGATCTAAATCTAATGAAAAACTGTTTTTT. Drawing the rest from reference TRBV9 and TRBJ1-4, the complete variable domain is DSGVTQTPKHLITATGQRVTLRCSPRSGDLSVYWYQQSLDQGLQFLIQYYNGEERAKGNILERFSAQQFPDLHSELNLSSLELGDSALYFCASSVGSKSNEKLFFGSGTQLSVL.

This clone was seen a handful of times. The chain has TRBV10-2 and TRBJ2-3, with D possibly being TRBD1 (6 bases). This CDR3 is 17 amino acids long. Germline V lookup: CDR1 WSHSY, CDR2 SAAADI. V was pared by 0 bases and J by 4 bases, with 17 bases between. CDR3 coding DNA: TGCGCCAGCAGTGAGTCGACCCCAGGGGTTTCGGCAGATACGCAGTATTTT. This translates into CASSESTPGVSADTQYF.

This clone showed up just a few times. This rearrangement joins TRBV4-1 to TRBJ2-2; D call uncertain. Trimming cost V 5 bases and J 2 bases, with 3 bases left between them. The CDR3 runs 12 residues. CDR1 and CDR2 from the germline V gene are MGHRA and YSYEKL. The CDR3 sequence is CASSSNTGELFF. The CDR3 DNA reads as TGCGCCAGCAGCTCTAACACCGGGGAGCTGTTTTTT.

This clone occurred a few times. J is TRBJ1-5 and V is TRBV2; possible D gene TRBD1, 5 bases. Germline CDR1 and CDR2: SNHLY and FYNNEI. V shed 7 bases and J shed 5 bases, with 9 bases lying between them. The CDR3 spans 12 residues. The CDR3 spells CASTQGYQPQHF. The CDR3, as DNA: TGTGCCAGCACTCAGGGTTATCAGCCCCAGCATTTT.

This chain joins TRBV11-2 and TRBJ2-3; the match to TRBD2 covers 11 bases. Germline trimming cut 0 bases from V and 2 bases from J; bases unmatched to any gene: 4. The V gene's germline CDR1 is SGHAT and CDR2 FQNNGV. The length of the CDR3 is 17 residues. CDR3 in amino acids: CASSLELAGGNTDTQYF. DNA for the CDR3: TGTGCCAGCAGCTTAGAGTTAGCGGGGGGGAACACAGATACGCAGTATTTT.

V is TRBV6-5 and J is TRBJ2-7; D uncertain. Deletions cut 1 base from V and 6 bases from J, with 10 bases between. The length of the CDR3 is 13 residues. Germline lookup yields CDR1 MNHEY and CDR2 SVGAGI. CDR3 sequence reads: CASSYFQISEQYF. CDR3 DNA: TGTGCCAGCAGTTACTTTCAGATTAGCGAGCAGTACTTC.

V gene TRBV27 combines with J gene TRBJ2-4; possible D gene TRBD2, 6 bases. V lost 5 bases and J 1 base, leaving 18 bases between the germline ends. Germline V lookup: CDR1 MNHEY, CDR2 SMNVEV (reference sequence). This CDR3 spans 17 amino acids. CDR3 residues: CASSPLEGSGAKNIQYF. In DNA form, the CDR3 reads TGTGCCAGCAGTCCCCTGGAGGGGAGTGGGGCCAAAAACATTCAGTACTTC.

The chain combines TRBV18 with TRBJ2-7; no clear D. The V end lost 5 bases, the J end lost 0 bases, and 11 bases lay between the germline ends. This CDR3 has 14 amino acids. Per germline, CDR1 KGHSH and CDR2 LQKENI. The CDR3 reads CASSRATSSYEQYF. CDR3 DNA: TGTGCCAGCTCAAGAGCAACGAGCTCCTACGAGCAGTACTTC.